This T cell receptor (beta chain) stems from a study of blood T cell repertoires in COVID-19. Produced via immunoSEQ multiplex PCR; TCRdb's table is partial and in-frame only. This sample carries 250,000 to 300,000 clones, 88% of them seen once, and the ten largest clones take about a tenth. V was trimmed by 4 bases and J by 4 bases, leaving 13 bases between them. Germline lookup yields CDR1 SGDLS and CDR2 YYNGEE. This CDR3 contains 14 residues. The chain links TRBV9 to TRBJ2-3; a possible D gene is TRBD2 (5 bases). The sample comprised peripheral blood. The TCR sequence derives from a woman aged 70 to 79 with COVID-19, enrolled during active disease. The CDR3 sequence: CASSKAGGADTQYF. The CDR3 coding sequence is TGTGCCAGCAGCAAGGCAGGAGGTGCAGATACGCAGTATTTT.